The clone carrying this T cell receptor (beta chain) was detected only once. Its target is not known. This specimen comes from a study of cytomegalovirus exposure and HLA in healthy donors. Findings and limits, study-wide: The study designated fewer than 200 TCR beta chains cytomegalovirus-associated.

The CDR3 has 12 amino acids. Germline V CDR1 and CDR2: LNHDA, SQIVND (reference sequence). V lost 5 bases to trimming and J lost 5 bases, with 10 bases between them. Use of 60 Vbeta and 13 Jbeta primers characterized the PCR. The table came from immunoSEQ multiplex PCR; TCRdb's copy has only in-frame clones and leaves some out. Of 60,000 to 65,000 clones listed, roughly 74% are singletons. The TCR was taken from a woman aged 40 to 50 in good health and CMV-seropositive. What was sequenced was PBMCs. The chain couples TRBV19 to TRBJ2-7; D remains ambiguous. DNA of the CDR3: TGTGCCAGTAGTGCTTTCGCGGACGAGCAGTACTTC. The encoded protein is CASSAFADEQYF.